This TCR beta chain appears in the sequencing data of a study of shared clonotypes between healthy human individuals. Whole-study context: Donor composition was two women and three men, aged 18 to 49. Study findings and constraints: It was observed that 5% to 6% of naive CD4 clonotypes were shared across a handful of donors. Apart from blood, nothing was sampled; tissue repertoires likely differ. The study found lower generation probabilities in non-shared clonotypes than in those shared by all four donors.

Remarks on this clone: The antigen is unknown.

The repertoire was sequenced with immunoSEQ multiplex PCR; TCRdb's copy has only in-frame clones and lacks some. Of 2 million to 3 million clones listed, over 85% are singletons. CDR1 is SGHTA, CDR2 FQGNSA, per germline. This CDR3 has 13 residues. Trimming left V 5 bases short and J 3 bases short, with 8 bases between. This TCR came from a man aged 18 to 29 in good health. Some clones in this sample may be carry-over from other donors' samples. Sequences were obtained from naive CD4+ T cells from PBMCs. The subset denotes: CD45RA+ positively selected. The V call is TRBV7-2, the J call TRBJ1-5; no clear D. CDR3 residues: CASSPDTNQPQHF. The CDR3 DNA reads TGTGCCAGCAGCCCCGACACCAATCAGCCCCAGCATTTT.